Listed below are T cell receptor beta chains from one sample, sequenced in a study of T-cell memory formation after mild COVID-19. MiXCR was run by TCRdb on the 5' RACE reads, yielding one entry per CDR3 protein. The sample contains 250,000 or so distinct CDR3 sequences, approximately 19% of which appear only once. Input material: PBMCs or a T cell subset sorted from them (not recorded which). The receptors stem from a man aged 18 to 29 who had mild COVID-19 (a few samples of this study predate the infection). Cell type and time point are not known. The CDR3 runs from the conserved cysteine through the conserved F or W. D genes are given only for firm matches. Clone size is shown for a subset of rows, as once, few, many or a class of expanded clone.

clone size,D gene,J gene,V gene,CDR3 protein,CDR3 DNA
NA,NA,TRBJ1-1,TRBV23-1,CARAESVGTEAFF,TGCGCCAGAGCAGAGTCCGTGGGCACTGAAGCTTTCTTT
NA,NA,TRBJ2-3,TRBV20-1,CSARQADTQYF,TGCAGTGCCCGGCAGGCAGATACGCAGTATTTT
few,TRBD1,TRBJ2-2,TRBV25-1,CASTGTGYTGELFF,TGTGCCAGCACGGGGACAGGGTACACCGGGGAGCTGTTTTTT
many,NA,TRBJ2-7,TRBV28,CASSESGPEAYEQYF,TGTGCCAGCAGTGAATCCGGGCCCGAAGCCTACGAGCAGTACTTC
few,NA,TRBJ1-5,TRBV9,CASSVDGTGQQPQHF,TGTGCCAGCAGCGTAGATGGGACGGGGCAGCAGCCCCAGCATTTT
NA,NA,TRBJ2-5,TRBV11-1,CASSLARAAGGTQYF,TGTGCCAGCAGCTTAGCGCGAGCGGCCGGGGGGACCCAGTACTTC
NA,NA,TRBJ2-2,TRBV7-2,CASSLEWGAVTGELFF,TGTGCCAGCAGCTTAGAATGGGGGGCCGTCACCGGGGAGCTGTTTTTT
NA,NA,TRBJ1-1,TRBV3-1,CASSQSEWDTEAFF,TGTGCCAGCAGCCAAAGCGAATGGGACACTGAAGCTTTCTTT
NA,NA,TRBJ1-1,TRBV20-1,CSARRKAEAFF,TGCAGTGCTAGGAGGAAGGCTGAAGCTTTCTTT
many,NA,TRBJ2-3,TRBV5-5,CASSSTRWGGLFTDTQYF,TGTGCCAGCAGCTCCACCCGGTGGGGGGGGCTCTTCACAGATACGCAGTATTTT
few,NA,TRBJ2-3,TRBV7-2,CASSARLGPDTQYF,TGTGCCAGCAGCGCCCGACTAGGGCCAGATACGCAGTATTTT
NA,NA,TRBJ1-5,TRBV20-1,CSARDRWNQPQHF,TGCAGTGCTAGAGATCGGTGGAATCAGCCCCAGCATTTT
NA,NA,TRBJ2-2,TRBV11-1,CASSLATADTGELFF,TGTGCCAGCAGCTTAGCTACCGCGGACACCGGGGAGCTGTTTTTT
NA,TRBD1,TRBJ2-2,TRBV18,CASSAGQGTTGELFF,TGTGCCAGCTCGGCGGGACAGGGGACCACCGGGGAGCTGTTTTTT
few,NA,TRBJ1-6,TRBV7-9,CASSLEGLPNLHF,TGTGCCAGCAGCTTAGAGGGCCTCCCGAACCTCCACTTT
few,TRBD1,TRBJ2-3,TRBV9,CASSPRPGQGDTDTQYF,TGTGCCAGCAGCCCCAGACCGGGACAGGGAGATACAGATACGCAGTATTTT
NA,NA,TRBJ2-5,TRBV25-1,CASRGQTQYF,TGTGCCAGCAGGGGGCAGACCCAGTACTTC
few,NA,TRBJ1-4,TRBV6-5,CASSRTTGPSNEKLFF,TGTGCCAGCAGTCGGACTACAGGGCCGTCTAATGAAAAACTGTTTTTT
NA,NA,TRBJ2-3,TRBV11-2,CASSLLGLYRSGTQYF,TGTGCCAGCAGCTTACTTGGCCTCTACCGCAGTGGTACGCAGTATTTT
NA,NA,TRBJ2-3,TRBV6-5,CASSYSLAQHTQYF,TGTGCCAGCAGTTACTCCCTGGCACAACATACGCAGTATTTT
few,TRBD1,TRBJ1-2,TRBV24-1,CATSDPGQGNYGYTF,TGTGCCACCAGTGATCCGGGACAGGGGAACTATGGCTACACCTTC
NA,TRBD2,TRBJ2-3,TRBV7-8,CASSLLRDSGGALSLSTDTQYF,TGTGCCAGCAGCTTACTGAGGGACAGCGGGGGGGCCCTTTCCTTAAGCACAGATACGCAGTATTTT
few,TRBD1,TRBJ2-1,TRBV29-1,CSGMTGKNEQFF,TGCAGCGGGATGACAGGGAAGAATGAGCAGTTCTTC
few,NA,TRBJ2-2,TRBV7-9,CASSSGGGWNTGELFF,TGTGCCAGCAGCAGCGGCGGAGGATGGAACACCGGGGAGCTGTTTTTT
many,TRBD2,TRBJ2-5,TRBV4-1,CASSTGSGEETQYF,TGCGCCAGCAGCACGGGTAGCGGGGAAGAGACCCAGTACTTC
few,NA,TRBJ2-6,TRBV28,CASSMGSVGANVLTF,TGTGCCAGCAGTATGGGCAGTGTTGGGGCCAACGTCCTGACTTTC
few,TRBD1,TRBJ1-5,TRBV4-2,CASSQAEGQGVRQPQHF,TGTGCCAGCAGCCAAGCGGAGGGACAGGGTGTCAGACAGCCCCAGCATTTT
few,NA,TRBJ2-1,TRBV6-5,CASRSTGSSFNEQFF,TGTGCCAGCAGGTCTACCGGGTCGTCCTTCAATGAGCAGTTCTTC
NA,TRBD1,TRBJ1-6,TRBV5-1,CASSTGGTGPQVTLHF,TGCGCCAGCAGCACTGGTGGGACAGGGCCCCAAGTGACCCTCCACTTT
NA,NA,TRBJ2-1,TRBV12-3/TRBV12-4,CASSPSLNGDEQFF,TGTGCCAGCAGCCCCAGTCTCAATGGCGATGAGCAGTTCTTC
many,NA,TRBJ2-6,TRBV7-3,CASSLLGAGANVLTF,TGTGCCAGCAGCTTACTCGGCGCTGGGGCCAACGTCCTGACTTTC
few,NA,TRBJ2-3,TRBV23-1,CASSRVPWGAGPFSQYF,TGCGCCAGCAGTCGCGTCCCGTGGGGGGCAGGACCGTTCTCGCAGTATTTT
NA,TRBD2,TRBJ2-7,TRBV6-5,CASSYFGGLAGADEQYF,TGTGCCAGCAGTTATTTCGGTGGGCTAGCGGGGGCCGACGAGCAGTACTTC
few,NA,TRBJ2-5,TRBV7-9,CASRGLLGETQYF,TGTGCCAGCAGGGGACTCTTGGGGGAGACCCAGTACTTC
NA,TRBD1,TRBJ2-7,TRBV6-1,CASSAESGGDHEQYF,TGTGCCAGCAGTGCGGAGTCAGGGGGCGACCACGAGCAGTACTTC
NA,NA,TRBJ2-1,TRBV11-3,CASSPRTDHEQFF,TGTGCCAGCAGCCCCAGGACAGATCATGAGCAGTTCTTC
NA,NA,TRBJ1-2,TRBV4-3,CASSQDSQTGHNYGYTF,TGCGCCAGCAGCCAAGATTCCCAGACAGGACATAACTATGGCTACACCTTC
NA,NA,TRBJ1-1,TRBV7-9,CANRAVAFF,TGTGCCAACCGGGCCGTGGCTTTCTTT
NA,TRBD1,TRBJ2-3,TRBV5-1,CASSLLTGVGTDTQYF,TGCGCCAGCAGCTTATTAACAGGGGTCGGCACAGATACGCAGTATTTT
NA,NA,TRBJ2-3,TRBV4-3,CASSQDPRGLTDTQYF,TGCGCCAGCAGCCAAGATCCCCGGGGGCTCACAGATACGCAGTATTTT
few,NA,TRBJ2-5,TRBV10-3,CAITPNRDRGQETQYF,TGTGCCATCACCCCAAACAGGGATAGAGGCCAAGAGACCCAGTACTTC
few,NA,TRBJ2-1,TRBV5-1,CASMIPTYNEQFF,TGCGCCAGCATGATCCCGACCTACAATGAGCAGTTCTTC
NA,TRBD1,TRBJ2-3,TRBV7-2,CASRLQGTTQYF,TGTGCCAGCAGATTACAGGGGACTACGCAGTATTTT
few,NA,TRBJ2-3,TRBV29-1,CSVGGTDTDTQYF,TGCAGCGTTGGCGGGACAGACACAGATACGCAGTATTTT
many,NA,TRBJ2-3,TRBV5-6,CASSLKPDTQYF,TGTGCCAGCAGCTTGAAGCCAGATACGCAGTATTTT
NA,TRBD2,TRBJ2-1,TRBV20-1,CSARLAGVRNEQFF,TGCAGTGCTAGATTGGCGGGGGTTAGGAATGAGCAGTTCTTC
NA,NA,TRBJ1-3,TRBV4-3,CASSQVGARNTIYF,TGCGCCAGCAGCCAAGTAGGGGCGCGAAACACCATATATTTT
many,NA,TRBJ1-6,TRBV7-2,CASSLSLGGSYNSPLHF,TGTGCCAGCAGCTTAAGTTTGGGAGGCTCCTATAATTCACCCCTCCACTTT
NA,NA,TRBJ2-5,TRBV7-9,CASSLPPGRQQETQYF,TGTGCCAGCAGCTTGCCTCCGGGACGCCAGCAAGAGACCCAGTACTTC
NA,NA,TRBJ2-3,TRBV20-1,CSARESPADTQYF,TGCAGTGCGAGAGAGAGTCCCGCAGATACGCAGTATTTT
many,TRBD1,TRBJ2-4,TRBV7-7,CASSFGTGDIQYF,TGTGCTAGCAGCTTCGGGACAGGGGACATTCAGTACTTC
NA,NA,TRBJ1-5,TRBV5-1,CASSLDWDINQPQHF,TGCGCCAGCAGCTTGGATTGGGACATTAATCAGCCCCAGCATTTT
once,TRBD1,TRBJ2-5,TRBV5-1,CASSSGTGAWGTQETQYF,TGCGCCAGCAGCTCCGGGACAGGGGCCTGGGGTACACAAGAGACCCAGTACTTC
NA,NA,TRBJ1-1,TRBV6-5,CASSENGQTEAFF,TGTGCCAGCAGTGAAAACGGACAGACTGAAGCTTTCTTT
few,NA,TRBJ1-6,TRBV6-2/TRBV6-3,CASSYFPGMVTSSYNSPLHF,TGTGCCAGCAGTTACTTCCCGGGGATGGTCACGTCTTCCTATAATTCACCCCTCCACTTT